This TCR beta chain comes out of a study of T-cell memory formation after mild COVID-19. TCRdb redid the calling of the 5' RACE reads with MiXCR, one entry per CDR3 protein. Seen here are a few hundred thousand distinct CDR3 sequences, roughly a tenth observed once, and the top ten hold 2.5% to 3.5%. The TCR sequence derives from a young man who had mild COVID-19 (a few samples of this study predate the infection). Cell type and time point are not known. The sequenced sample was PBMCs or a T cell subset sorted from them (not recorded which).

The CDR3 coding sequence is TGTGCCAGCAGAAGAGACCCCTGGGGTAATGAAAAACTGTTTTTT. It yields the protein CASRRDPWGNEKLFF. The genes are TRBV6-5 and TRBJ1-4; no reliable D call. This CDR3 spans 15 amino acids. Trimming shortened V by 6 bases and J by 4 bases, and 15 bases separated the two germline ends. Germline V gene data show CDR1 as MNHEY and CDR2 as SVGAGI.